The source of this T cell receptor (beta chain) is a study of CD8 T cells in ankylosing spondylitis. General study points: Existing reports had already noted some motif variants in reactive arthritis synovial fluid and blood.

MiXCR, applied by TCRdb to the 5' RACE reads, yields one record per CDR3 protein. Among 350,000 to 450,000 distinct CDR3 sequences listed, roughly 22% were seen once. This clonotype showed up just a few times. Its specificity is unknown. This CDR3 has 17 amino acids. Per germline, CDR1 MGHRA and CDR2 YSYEKL. Trimming shortened V by 0 bases and J by 2 bases, and 16 bases separated the two germline ends. Sample: blood, either unsorted or a sorted T cell fraction (not recorded which). V is TRBV4-1 and J is TRBJ2-5; TRBD2 might be the D (6 bases). This receptor was obtained from a male donor with ankylosing spondylitis or in good health (not recorded which). CDR3 bases: TGCGCCAGCAGCCAAGATCCCCCTGGACTAATACAAGAGACCCAGTACTTC. Protein product: CASSQDPPGLIQETQYF.